A selection of T cell receptor beta chains follows, all from one sample in a study of blood T cell repertoires in COVID-19. Produced via immunoSEQ multiplex PCR; TCRdb's table is partial and in-frame only. The sample lists 390,000 or so clones, around 87% occurring once. The sequenced sample consisted of peripheral blood. Source of these receptors: a woman in her 30s with COVID-19, enrolled during active disease. The conserved cysteine and the conserved F or W are not part of the CDR3 here. D genes are given only for firm matches.

v_gene	d_gene	j_gene	CDR3aa
TRBV6-5	-	TRBJ1-1	ASRGRGRMNTEAF
TRBV2	-	TRBJ2-3	ASSVRGGTDTQY
TRBV5-1	TRBD2	TRBJ2-3	ASSLGLAGTDTQY
TRBV7-5	-	TRBJ2-5	VRSLHVLGTSHLRETQY
TRBV6-2/TRBV6-3	TRBD2	TRBJ2-7	ASSTLGGRASYEQY
TRBV28	-	TRBJ1-2	ASRGGARRGYT
TRBV12-3/TRBV12-4	TRBD1	TRBJ2-2	ASSRQGTGELF
TRBV5-1	-	TRBJ2-1	ASSLVQGRNEQF
TRBV30	-	TRBJ1-2	AWNTFGQNGYT
TRBV30	TRBD2	TRBJ2-7	AWSLGLVTGGEQY
TRBV6-4	-	TRBJ2-1	ASSQGGGSYNEQF
TRBV29-1	-	TRBJ2-5	SVEGQVGTQY
TRBV27	-	TRBJ1-6	ASSWSVGALNSPLH
TRBV4-1	TRBD2	TRBJ2-5	ASSLMTSGQETQY
TRBV7-2	-	TRBJ2-7	ASSLASGSTPLYEQY
TRBV28	-	TRBJ2-7	ASRGLSASYEQY
TRBV9	-	TRBJ1-3	ASSVGQGLGGNTIY
TRBV10-3	-	TRBJ2-3	AISDPGSGTDTQY
TRBV28	TRBD2	TRBJ2-2	ARGWEGNTGELF
TRBV4-3	-	TRBJ1-2	ASSHNRESGYT
TRBV18	-	TRBJ2-7	ASSPLSSYEQY
TRBV9	-	TRBJ2-3	ASSVGRADTQY
TRBV12-3/TRBV12-4	-	TRBJ2-7	ASSFFHEQY
TRBV5-1	-	TRBJ1-4	ASSTDSANEKLF
TRBV2	TRBD2	TRBJ2-2	ASGGENTGELF
TRBV20-1	-	TRBJ2-1	SASLAGNEQF
TRBV19	-	TRBJ1-5	ASSPGNLDQPQH
TRBV20-1	-	TRBJ2-1	SARPIWGPF
TRBV6-1	-	TRBJ1-2	ASSEGVNTGSDYGYT
TRBV5-1	TRBD1	TRBJ1-6	ASSSGQNNSPLH
TRBV15	TRBD1	TRBJ1-5	ATSAGTGGGQPQH
TRBV2	TRBD1	TRBJ1-6	ASSDGTGGGYSPLH
TRBV12-3/TRBV12-4	-	TRBJ2-7	ASSAPGAYEQY
TRBV18	-	TRBJ1-4	ASSPSTGEKLF
TRBV28	TRBD1	TRBJ1-2	ASSLRTGTYGYT
TRBV5-4	-	TRBJ2-3	ASSPSSRGTQY
TRBV18	TRBD1	TRBJ1-2	ASSPPTTGSRGYT
TRBV7-7	TRBD1	TRBJ2-7	ASSLKGDRGDEQY
TRBV5-1	-	TRBJ1-1	ASSLSPNTEAF
TRBV28	TRBD2	TRBJ2-1	ASSPQGLAGGEQF
TRBV30	-	TRBJ2-7	AWSGPYEQY
TRBV6-1	-	TRBJ1-1	ASSEATRGSEAF
TRBV4-3	-	TRBJ1-2	ASSRLANYGYT
TRBV19	-	TRBJ1-2	ASSIGDSTGHYGYT